This paragraph covers one T cell receptor (beta chain) sequence. Only in-frame clones appear in the TCRdb table, and some are missing; sequencing was by immunoSEQ multiplex PCR. The table includes around 53,000 clones, 84% detected once. Germline assignment: CDR1 MNHNY and CDR2 SVGAGI (reference sequence). J was trimmed by 5 bases and V by 7 bases; bases with no gene match: 2. The CDR3 has 12 residues. This sample stems from a study of OX40 agonist ivuxolimab in advanced cancers. This material consisted of CD4+ or CD8+ T cells sorted from blood, taken in a trial of the OX40 agonist ivuxolimab. The source is an adult with an advanced solid tumor such as melanoma, head and neck, liver or kidney cancer. This chain links TRBV6-6 with TRBJ2-7; 10 bases line up with TRBD2. CDR3 sequence (DNA): TGTGCCAGCACTAGCGGGAGACACGAGCAGTACTTC. Translating gives CASTSGRHEQYF.